Sequencing of this TCR beta chain was carried out in a study of T cell repertoires in cytomegalovirus infection. Study-level information: Public TCR beta signatures marked donors with CMV infection and the matching HLA. Regarding the study as a whole: Identification of carriers of CMV plus the relevant HLA was performed using cumulative public TCR beta family frequency. HLA-C-restricted CMV clonotypes gave the most frequent clonotype in two of eight donors.

The V end lost 2 bases, the J end lost 1 base, and 13 bases lay between the germline ends. Germline V CDR1 and CDR2: SGDLS, YYNGEE. The CDR3 consists of 15 residues. TCRdb reprocessed the reads with MiXCR, giving one entry per CDR3 protein. The sample carries 150,000 or so distinct CDR3 sequences, about 22% recorded once. This clonotype appeared a few times. Its antigen is unidentified. The input for sequencing was CD8+ T cells from cultured PBMCs, taken from culture after CMV antigen stimulation. The receptor's source is a human donor in good health (CMV status not recorded). Some clones in this sample may be carry-over from other donors' samples. This sequence joins TRBV9 and TRBJ2-7; D may be TRBD1 (6 bases). CDR3 sequence: CASSVGGQRSYEQYF. The CDR3 DNA reads TGTGCCAGCAGCGTTGGAGGACAGCGTTCCTACGAGCAGTACTTC.